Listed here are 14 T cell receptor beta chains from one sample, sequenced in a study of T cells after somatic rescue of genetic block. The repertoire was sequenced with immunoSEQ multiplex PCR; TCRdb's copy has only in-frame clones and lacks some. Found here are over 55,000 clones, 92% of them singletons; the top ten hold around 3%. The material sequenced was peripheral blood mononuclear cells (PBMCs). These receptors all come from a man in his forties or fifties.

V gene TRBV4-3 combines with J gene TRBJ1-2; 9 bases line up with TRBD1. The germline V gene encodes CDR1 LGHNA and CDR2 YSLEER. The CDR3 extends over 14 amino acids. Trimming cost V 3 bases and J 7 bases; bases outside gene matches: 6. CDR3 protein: CASSQVTGGSGYTF. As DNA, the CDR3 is TGCGCCAGCAGCCAGGTGACAGGGGGTTCTGGCTACACCTTC.

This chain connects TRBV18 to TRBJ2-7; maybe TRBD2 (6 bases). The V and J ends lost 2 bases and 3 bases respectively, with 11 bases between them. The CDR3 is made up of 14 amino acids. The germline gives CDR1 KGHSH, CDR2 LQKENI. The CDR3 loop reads CASSPAGRNYEQYF. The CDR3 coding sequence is TGTGCCAGCTCACCAGCGGGACGTAACTACGAGCAGTACTTC. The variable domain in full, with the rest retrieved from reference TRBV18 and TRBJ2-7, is NAGVMQNPRHLVRRRGQEARLRCSPMKGHSHVYWYRQLPEEGLKFMVYLQKENIIDESGMPKERFSAEFPKEGPSILRIQQVVRGDSAAYFCASSPAGRNYEQYFGPGTRLTVT.

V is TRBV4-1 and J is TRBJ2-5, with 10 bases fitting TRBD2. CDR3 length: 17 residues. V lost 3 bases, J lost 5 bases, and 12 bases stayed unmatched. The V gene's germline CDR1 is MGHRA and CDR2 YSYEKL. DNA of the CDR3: TGCGCCAGCAGCCAGGGTCTAGCGGGGGCCGGGGGGGAGACCCAGTACTTC. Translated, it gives CASSQGLAGAGGETQYF.

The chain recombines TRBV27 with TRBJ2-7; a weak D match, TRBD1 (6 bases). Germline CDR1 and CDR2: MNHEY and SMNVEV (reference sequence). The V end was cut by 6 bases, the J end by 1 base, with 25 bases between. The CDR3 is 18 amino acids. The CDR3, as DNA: TGTGCCAGCAGAACCGAAGCGCTACCGGGACACCCTTCCTACGAGCAGTACTTC. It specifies CASRTEALPGHPSYEQYF.

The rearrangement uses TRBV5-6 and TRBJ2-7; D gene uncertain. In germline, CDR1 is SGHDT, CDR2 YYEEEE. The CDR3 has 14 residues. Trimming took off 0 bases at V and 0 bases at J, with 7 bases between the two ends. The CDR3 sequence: CASSLGPVSYEQYF. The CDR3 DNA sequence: TGTGCCAGCAGCTTGGGGCCGGTCTCCTACGAGCAGTACTTC.

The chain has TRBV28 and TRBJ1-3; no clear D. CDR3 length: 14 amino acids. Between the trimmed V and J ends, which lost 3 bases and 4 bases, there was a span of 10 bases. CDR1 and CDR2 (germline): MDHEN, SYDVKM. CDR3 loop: CASSLEASGNTIYF. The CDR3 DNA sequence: TGTGCCAGCAGTTTGGAGGCCTCAGGAAACACCATATATTTT. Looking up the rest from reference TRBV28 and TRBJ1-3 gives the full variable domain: DVKVTQSSRYLVKRTGEKVFLECVQDMDHENMFWYRQDPGLGLRLIYFSYDVKMKEKGDIPEGYSVSREKKERFSLILESASTNQTSMYLCASSLEASGNTIYFGEGSWLTVV.

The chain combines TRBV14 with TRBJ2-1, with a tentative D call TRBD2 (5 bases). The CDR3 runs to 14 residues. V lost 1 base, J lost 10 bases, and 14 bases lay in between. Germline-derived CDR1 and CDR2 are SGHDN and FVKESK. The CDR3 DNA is TGTGCCAGCAGCCAAGCGTTCGTCGGCGGGGAGCAGTTCTTC. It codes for CASSQAFVGGEQFF.

DNA for the CDR3: TGTGCCAGCAGCTTGGAGGTGGGGACTGAAGCTTTCTTT. Translating it yields CASSLEVGTEAFF. The chain carries TRBV5-5 and TRBJ1-1, with unresolved D. This CDR3 spans 13 amino acids. Per the germline V gene, CDR1 is SGHKS and CDR2 is YYEKEE (reference sequence). Trimming left V 0 bases short and J 5 bases short, with 8 bases between.

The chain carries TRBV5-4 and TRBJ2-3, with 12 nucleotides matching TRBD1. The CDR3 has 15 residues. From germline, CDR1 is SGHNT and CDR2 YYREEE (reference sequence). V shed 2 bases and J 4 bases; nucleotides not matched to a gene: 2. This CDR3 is CASSLGTGGPDTQYF. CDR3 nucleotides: TGTGCCAGCAGCTTAGGGACAGGGGGCCCAGATACGCAGTATTTT.

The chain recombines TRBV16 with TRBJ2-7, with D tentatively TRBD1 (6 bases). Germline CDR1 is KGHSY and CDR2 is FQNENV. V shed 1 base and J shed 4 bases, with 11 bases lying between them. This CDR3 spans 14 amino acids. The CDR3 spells CASSQYQGSYEQYF. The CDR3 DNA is TGTGCCAGCAGCCAATATCAGGGGTCATACGAGCAGTACTTC.

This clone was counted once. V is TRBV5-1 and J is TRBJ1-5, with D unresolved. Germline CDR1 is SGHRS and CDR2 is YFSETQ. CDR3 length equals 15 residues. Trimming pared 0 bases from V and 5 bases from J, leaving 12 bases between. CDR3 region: CASSLDDDGDQPQHF. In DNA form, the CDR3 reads TGCGCCAGCAGCTTGGACGACGACGGCGATCAGCCCCAGCATTTT.

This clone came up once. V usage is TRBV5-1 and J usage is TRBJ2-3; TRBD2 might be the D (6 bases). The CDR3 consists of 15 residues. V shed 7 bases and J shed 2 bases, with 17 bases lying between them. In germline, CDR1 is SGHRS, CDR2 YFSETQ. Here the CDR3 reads CASESGAGNTDTQYF. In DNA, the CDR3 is TGCGCCAGCGAGTCTGGGGCGGGGAACACAGATACGCAGTATTTT.

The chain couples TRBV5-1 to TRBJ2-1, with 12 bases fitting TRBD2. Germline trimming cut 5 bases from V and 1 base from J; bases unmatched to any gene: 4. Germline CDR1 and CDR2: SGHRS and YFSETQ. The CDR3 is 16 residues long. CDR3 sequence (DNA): TGCGCCAGCAGTGTGACTAGCGGGAGTTCCTACAATGAGCAGTTCTTC. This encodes CASSVTSGSSYNEQFF.

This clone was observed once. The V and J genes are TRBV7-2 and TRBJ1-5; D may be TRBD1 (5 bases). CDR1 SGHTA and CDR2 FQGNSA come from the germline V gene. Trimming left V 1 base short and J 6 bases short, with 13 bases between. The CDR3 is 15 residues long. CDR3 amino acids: CASSLGAGQGQPQHF. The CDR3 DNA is TGTGCCAGCAGCTTAGGGGCAGGGCAGGGTCAGCCCCAGCATTTT.